The 25 T cell receptor beta chains reported below all come from one sample, sequenced in a study of a mutant IDH1 vaccine in newly diagnosed glioma. Antigens of these TCRs are unknown. The time point is: week 23, last vaccination. Each dose of the vaccine consisted of 300 ug of mutant IDH1 20-mer peptide, with topical imiquimod. Only in-frame clones appear in the TCRdb table, and some are missing; sequencing was by immunoSEQ multiplex PCR. This table holds 70,000 to 90,000 clones, almost 85% found once. The sample was PBMCs, taken from a glioma patient whose treatment included an IDH1 peptide vaccine. The receptors were gathered from a man under 40 with glioma. Some clones in this sample may be carry-over from other donors' samples.

This rearrangement joins TRBV11-2 to TRBJ2-7, with 7 bases aligning to TRBD1. With V trimmed by 5 bases and J by 0 bases, 10 bases remained unmatched. The germline V gene has CDR1 SGHAT and CDR2 FQNNGV. The CDR3 loop spans 16 amino acids. CDR3 sequence (DNA): TGTGCCAGCAGCGTAGGGGCCAGGGGGAGCTCCTACGAGCAGTACTTC. Its protein product is CASSVGARGSSYEQYF.

The V and J genes are TRBV6-5 and TRBJ1-3; D is possibly TRBD1 (5 bases). The V gene lost 4 bases and the J gene lost 2 bases, with 12 bases spanning the gap. This CDR3 is built from 15 residues. The germline V gene encodes CDR1 MNHEY and CDR2 SVGAGI. CDR3 coding DNA: TGTGCCAGCAGTTTTGGGTTGGGGGCTGGAAACACCATATATTTT. Protein product: CASSFGLGAGNTIYF.

The chain joins TRBV27 to TRBJ1-2; D unclear. The V gene's germline CDR1 is MNHEY and CDR2 SMNVEV (reference sequence). CDR3 length: 15 amino acids. Trimming took 2 bases from V and 2 from J, leaving 12 bases between them. Written as DNA, the CDR3 is TGTGCCAGCAGTTTAGCTTGGACGGGAAACTATGGCTACACCTTC. The encoded protein is CASSLAWTGNYGYTF.

This chain uses TRBV9 with TRBJ1-2; TRBD1 aligns across 9 bases. Unmatched junction bases numbered 6, after V lost 4 bases and J lost 5 bases. CDR3 length equals 14 residues. Per the germline V gene, CDR1 is SGDLS and CDR2 is YYNGEE. CDR3 in DNA: TGTGCCAGCAGCAGACAGGGGGTAGAATATGGCTACACCTTC. Translating gives CASSRQGVEYGYTF.

This clone was picked up a small number of times. The J gene is TRBJ1-1, the V gene TRBV25-1, with TRBD1 as a possible D gene (5 bases). Germline V lookup: CDR1 MGHDK, CDR2 SYGVNS. V lost 2 bases and J 8 bases, leaving 12 bases between the germline ends. The CDR3 runs to 13 residues. The CDR3 loop is CASSEDWRDEAFF. The CDR3 nucleotides are TGTGCCAGCAGTGAAGATTGGCGGGACGAAGCTTTCTTT.

The chain employs TRBV9 and TRBJ2-5, with 8 bases lining up with TRBD2. Germline V gene lookup returns CDR1 SGDLS and CDR2 YYNGEE. Trimming at V came to 3 bases and at J to 5 bases, leaving 9 bases not matched to a gene. This CDR3 spans 15 amino acids. In DNA, the CDR3 is TGTGCCAGCAGCGCCGACTCGGGACTAGGGGAGACCCAGTACTTC. Translation: CASSADSGLGETQYF.

In nucleotides, the CDR3 is TGTGCCAGCAGCCACACAGACAGGGGCGGGAATGGCTACACCTTC. This codes for CASSHTDRGGNGYTF. V and J are TRBV7-9 and TRBJ1-2; TRBD1 matches 8 bases. Germline V gene data show CDR1 as SEHNR and CDR2 as FQNEAQ (reference sequence). The CDR3 loop spans 15 amino acids. Losses at the gene ends were 5 bases for V and 6 bases for J; bases not matched to a gene: 11.

The genes are TRBV11-2 and TRBJ2-5, with D possibly being TRBD1 or TRBD2 (6 bases each). This CDR3 region has 17 residues. V lost 5 bases and J lost 1, with 20 bases in between. Germline-derived CDR1 and CDR2 are SGHAT and FQNNGV. The CDR3 reads CASSPWGADPTQETQYF. The CDR3 DNA sequence: TGTGCCAGCAGCCCCTGGGGGGCGGACCCGACCCAAGAGACCCAGTACTTC. Full variable domain (rest looked up from reference TRBV11-2 and TRBJ2-5): EAGVAQSPRYKIIEKRQSVAFWCNPISGHATLYWYQQILGQGPKLLIQFQNNGVVDDSQLPKDRFSAERLKGVDSTLKIQPAKLEDSAVYLCASSPWGADPTQETQYFGPGTRLLVL.

The CDR3 loop reads CASSDPGQGVAGANVLTF. The CDR3 nucleotides read TGTGCCAGCAGTGACCCGGGACAAGGAGTGGCTGGGGCCAACGTCCTGACTTTC. The chain combines TRBV25-1 with TRBJ2-6; D is perhaps TRBD1 (6 bases). In germline, CDR1 is MGHDK, CDR2 SYGVNS. The V end lost 3 bases, the J end lost 2 bases, and 17 bases lay between the germline ends. This CDR3 comprises 18 residues.

This rearrangement joins TRBV6-1 to TRBJ2-3; no firm D call. The germline V gene has CDR1 MNHNS and CDR2 SASEGT. Trimming took 5 bases from V and 2 from J, leaving 11 bases between them. This CDR3 spans 14 amino acids. Here the CDR3 DNA reads TGTGCCAGCAGTCCGTTGGGGAACACAGATACGCAGTATTTT. Protein sequence: CASSPLGNTDTQYF.

The CDR3 loop is CASSLRVQETQYF. Here the CDR3 DNA reads TGTGCCAGCAGTTTACGGGTCCAAGAGACCCAGTACTTC. The chain uses TRBV28 and TRBJ2-5; D is unresolved. The CDR3 covers 13 residues. V lost 2 bases and J lost 1, with 5 bases in between. The germline V gene encodes CDR1 MDHEN and CDR2 SYDVKM.

The chain has TRBV9 and TRBJ1-2, with D perhaps TRBD1 (6 bases). Germline CDR1 and CDR2: SGDLS and YYNGEE. There are 15 residues in the CDR3. Trimming removed 5 bases at V and 0 bases at J, with 14 bases between. For the CDR3, the DNA is TGTGCCAGCAGTCTATCGGGACAACCTAACTATGGCTACACCTTC. It is translated as CASSLSGQPNYGYTF. The full variable domain, in which reference TRBV9 and TRBJ1-2 provide the parts outside the CDR3, is DSGVTQTPKHLITATGQRVTLRCSPRSGDLSVYWYQQSLDQGLQFLIQYYNGEERAKGNILERFSAQQFPDLHSELNLSSLELGDSALYFCASSLSGQPNYGYTFGSGTRLTVV.

The chain recombines TRBV6-4 with TRBJ2-3, with 9 bases aligning to TRBD2. In germline, CDR1 is MRHNA, CDR2 SNTAGT. V gave up 2 bases and J gave up 2 bases; unmatched junction bases: 5. The CDR3 extends over 16 amino acids. CDR3 region: CASSDQAGGYTDTQYF. In DNA, the CDR3 is TGTGCCAGCAGTGACCAAGCGGGGGGCTACACAGATACGCAGTATTTT.

This sequence joins TRBV7-8 and TRBJ2-7; TRBD1 agrees at 10 bases. In germline, CDR1 is SGHVS, CDR2 FQNEAQ. J lost 5 bases, V lost 1 base, and 2 bases had no gene match. The CDR3 contains 14 residues. CDR3 loop: CASSLEGTGDEQYF. As DNA, the CDR3 is TGTGCCAGCAGCTTAGAGGGGACAGGGGACGAGCAGTACTTC.

This chain links TRBV27 with TRBJ2-7, with a weak D call TRBD1 (5 bases). V was clipped by 6 bases and J by 3 bases, with 18 bases between them. Germline V gene data show CDR1 as MNHEY and CDR2 as SMNVEV (reference sequence). This CDR3 region has 15 residues. The DNA of the CDR3 is TGTGCCAGCAGCCTGGGGCCATACCTCCTCTACGAGCAGTACTTC. Its protein product is CASSLGPYLLYEQYF.

The chain joins TRBV18 to TRBJ1-1, with D tentatively TRBD1 (6 bases). V gave up 4 bases and J gave up 0 bases, with 9 bases separating them. The CDR3 consists of 14 residues. Germline CDR1 reads KGHSH; CDR2 reads LQKENI. CDR3 loop: CASSRTGMNTEAFF. The CDR3 nucleotides read TGTGCCAGCTCACGCACAGGGATGAACACTGAAGCTTTCTTT.

This clone was detected once. The V call is TRBV29-1, the J call TRBJ2-1; the D gene is possibly TRBD1 (5 bases). The V gene lost 0 bases and the J gene lost 9 bases, with 15 bases spanning the gap. The CDR3 runs 14 residues. In germline, CDR1 is SQVTM, CDR2 ANQGSEA. The CDR3 is CSVEDSQGPPEQFF. The CDR3, as DNA: TGCAGCGTTGAAGATAGTCAGGGCCCTCCTGAGCAGTTCTTC.

The CDR3 loop is CASSVSTATYGYTF. The CDR3 DNA reads TGTGCCAGTAGTGTTTCGACAGCCACCTATGGCTACACCTTC. This chain links TRBV19 with TRBJ1-2; perhaps TRBD1 as D (5 bases). The CDR3 extends over 14 amino acids. CDR1 and CDR2 (germline): LNHDA, SQIVND (reference sequence). Trimming stripped 5 bases from V and 4 bases from J, with 14 bases between.

This rearrangement joins TRBV5-5 to TRBJ1-4; tentative D call: TRBD1 (6 bases). V gave up 3 bases and J gave up 11 bases, with 14 bases separating them. From germline, CDR1 is SGHKS and CDR2 YYEKEE (reference sequence). The CDR3 has 13 amino acids. In nucleotides, the CDR3 is TGTGCCAGCAGCTCAAGGGACAAGTGGAAACTGTTTTTT. It codes for CASSSRDKWKLFF.

The CDR3 nucleotides read TGTGCCAGCAGCTTAGAATTCGGTCAGGGCTTCACTGAAGCTTTCTTT. Translated: CASSLEFGQGFTEAFF. The V and J genes are TRBV7-9 and TRBJ1-1; D might be TRBD1 (5 bases). The CDR3 runs to 16 residues. The V gene's germline CDR1 is SEHNR and CDR2 FQNEAQ (reference sequence). Trimming removed 1 base at V and 4 bases at J, with 16 bases between. The full variable domain, its missing parts supplied by reference TRBV7-9 and TRBJ1-1, is DTGVSQNPRHKITKRGQNVTFRCDPISEHNRLYWYRQTLGQGPEFLTYFQNEAQLEKSRLLSDRFSAERPKGSFSTLEIQRTEQGDSAMYLCASSLEFGQGFTEAFFGQGTRLTVV.

This clone has just one count. This chain uses TRBV7-3 with TRBJ2-1; 13 positions agree with TRBD2. CDR1 and CDR2 from the germline V gene are SGHTA and FQGTGA. V shed 5 bases, J shed 4 bases, and the junction held 2 bases outside the gene matches. CDR3 length equals 15 residues. The CDR3 nucleotides are TGTGCCAGCAGCACACTAGCGGGAGGGTACAATGAGCAGTTCTTC. Its protein is CASSTLAGGYNEQFF.

The chain has TRBV7-9 and TRBJ2-2; maybe TRBD1 (6 bases). The V end was cut by 1 base, the J end by 4 bases, with 13 bases between. Germline V gene data show CDR1 as SEHNR and CDR2 as FQNEAQ (reference sequence). CDR3 length equals 16 residues. The CDR3 spells CASSLDLGQFTGELFF. The CDR3 DNA is TGTGCCAGCAGCTTAGATCTAGGACAGTTCACCGGGGAGCTGTTTTTT.

With regard to this clone: The DNA is left out, because the CDR3 cannot be placed on it with certainty; the CDR3 is given as TCRdb lists it. The chain carries TRBV5-1 and TRBJ2-1; the listed D gene, TRBD2, was not tested against the DNA. The CDR3 extends over 19 residues, inclusive of both ends. Germline assignment: CDR1 SGHRS and CDR2 YFSETQ. The CDR3 loop is CASSPWTSATTMSSSSGFF.

The chain carries TRBV9 and TRBJ2-2, with D tentatively TRBD2 (5 bases). The ends were cut back, 4 bases at V and 2 bases at J, with 18 bases in the middle. Germline CDR1 and CDR2: SGDLS and YYNGEE. This CDR3 contains 17 residues. This CDR3 reads CASSLPSAGLNTGELFF. Written as DNA, the CDR3 is TGTGCCAGCAGCCTCCCATCGGCAGGACTCAACACCGGGGAGCTGTTTTTT.

This chain links TRBV4-1 with TRBJ2-7; D is undetermined. CDR1 MGHRA and CDR2 YSYEKL come from the germline V gene. The V end lost 1 base, the J end lost 3 bases, and 10 bases lay between the germline ends. This CDR3 is built from 14 residues. The CDR3 is CASSQVGLLYEQYF. The CDR3 nucleotides are TGCGCCAGCAGCCAAGTCGGCCTACTCTACGAGCAGTACTTC.